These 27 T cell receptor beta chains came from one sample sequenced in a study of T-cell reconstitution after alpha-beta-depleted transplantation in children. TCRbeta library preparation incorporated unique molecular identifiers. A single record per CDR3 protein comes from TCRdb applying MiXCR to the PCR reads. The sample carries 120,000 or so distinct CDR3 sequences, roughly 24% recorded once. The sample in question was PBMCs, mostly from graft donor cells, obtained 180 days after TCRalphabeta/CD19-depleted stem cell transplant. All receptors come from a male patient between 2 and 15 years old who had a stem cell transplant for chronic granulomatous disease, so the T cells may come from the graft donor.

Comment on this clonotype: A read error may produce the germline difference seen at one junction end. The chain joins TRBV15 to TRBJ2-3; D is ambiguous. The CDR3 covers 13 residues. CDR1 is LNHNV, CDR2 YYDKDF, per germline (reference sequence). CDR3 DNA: TGTGCCGCCAGCTCACGAAGGACAGATACGCAGTATTTT. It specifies CAASSRRTDTQYF. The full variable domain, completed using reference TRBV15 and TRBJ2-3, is DAMVIQNPRYQVTQFGKPVTLSCSQTLNHNVMYWYQQKSSQAPKLLFHYYDKDFNNEADTPDNFQSRRPNTSFCFLDIRSPGLGDTAMYLCAASSRRTDTQYFGPGTRLTVL.

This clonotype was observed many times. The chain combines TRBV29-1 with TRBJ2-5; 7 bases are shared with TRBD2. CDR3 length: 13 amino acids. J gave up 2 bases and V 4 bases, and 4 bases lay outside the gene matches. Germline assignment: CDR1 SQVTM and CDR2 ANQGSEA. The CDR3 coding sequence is TGCAGCGTTGGGTCTAGCGGACAAGAGACCCAGTACTTC. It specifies CSVGSSGQETQYF. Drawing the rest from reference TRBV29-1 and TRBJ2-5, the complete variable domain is SAVISQKPSRDICQRGTSLTIQCQVDSQVTMMFWYRQQPGQSLTLIATANQGSEATYESGFVIDKFPISRPNLTFSTLTVSNMSPEDSSIYLCSVGSSGQETQYFGPGTRLLVL.

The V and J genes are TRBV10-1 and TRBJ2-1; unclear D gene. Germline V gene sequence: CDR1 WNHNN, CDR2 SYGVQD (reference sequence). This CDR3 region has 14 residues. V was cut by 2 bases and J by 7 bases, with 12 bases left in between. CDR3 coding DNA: TGCGCCAGCAGTGAGGGAGCCCGACGGAATGAGCAGTTCTTC. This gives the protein CASSEGARRNEQFF.

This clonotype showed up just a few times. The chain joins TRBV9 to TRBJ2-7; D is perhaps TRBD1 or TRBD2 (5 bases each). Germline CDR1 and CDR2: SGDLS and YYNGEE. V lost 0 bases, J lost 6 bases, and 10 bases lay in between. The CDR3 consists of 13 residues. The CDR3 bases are TGTGCCAGCAGCGTAGGTCGGGGCGTCGAGCAGTACTTC. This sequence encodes CASSVGRGVEQYF.

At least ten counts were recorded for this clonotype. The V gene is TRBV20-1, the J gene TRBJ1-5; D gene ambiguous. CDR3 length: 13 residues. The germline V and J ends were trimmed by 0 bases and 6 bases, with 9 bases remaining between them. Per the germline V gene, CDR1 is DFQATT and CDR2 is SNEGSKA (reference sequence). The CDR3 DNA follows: TGCAGTGCTAGAGATCTCTCCCCTCAGCCCCAGCATTTT. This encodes CSARDLSPQPQHF.

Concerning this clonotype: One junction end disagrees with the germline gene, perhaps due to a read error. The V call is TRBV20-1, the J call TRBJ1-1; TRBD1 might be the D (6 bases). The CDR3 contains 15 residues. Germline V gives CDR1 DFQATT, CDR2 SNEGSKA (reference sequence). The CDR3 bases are TGCATTGCTAGAGCCGGGGGGCCGAAGAACACTGAGGCTTTCTTT. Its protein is CIARAGGPKNTEAFF.

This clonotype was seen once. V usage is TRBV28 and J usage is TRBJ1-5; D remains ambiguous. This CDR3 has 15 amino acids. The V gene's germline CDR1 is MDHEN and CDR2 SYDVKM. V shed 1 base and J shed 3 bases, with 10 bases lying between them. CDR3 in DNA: TGTGCCAGCAGTTTATCGAAGCCCATCAATCAGCCCCAGCATTTT. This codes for CASSLSKPINQPQHF.

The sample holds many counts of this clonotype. In nucleotides, the CDR3 is TGTGCCATCACTAGGACAGAATACACAGATACGCAGTATTTT. This codes for CAITRTEYTDTQYF. The gene calls are TRBV10-3 and TRBJ2-3, with D possibly being TRBD1 (6 bases). The germline V gene has CDR1 ENHRY and CDR2 SYGVKD. The V gene lost 7 bases and the J gene lost 2 bases, with 13 bases spanning the gap. The CDR3 extends over 14 amino acids.

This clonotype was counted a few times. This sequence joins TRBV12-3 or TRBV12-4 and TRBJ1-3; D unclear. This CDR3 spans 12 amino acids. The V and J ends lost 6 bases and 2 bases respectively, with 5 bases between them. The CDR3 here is CASSPPGNTIYF. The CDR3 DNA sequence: TGTGCCAGCAGCCCTCCTGGAAACACCATATATTTT.

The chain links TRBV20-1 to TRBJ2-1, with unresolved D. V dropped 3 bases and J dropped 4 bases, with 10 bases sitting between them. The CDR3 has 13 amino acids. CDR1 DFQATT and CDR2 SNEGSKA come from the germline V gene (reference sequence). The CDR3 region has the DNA TGCAGTGCTAGTCCCGGAGATTACAATGAGCAGTTCTTC. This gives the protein CSASPGDYNEQFF.

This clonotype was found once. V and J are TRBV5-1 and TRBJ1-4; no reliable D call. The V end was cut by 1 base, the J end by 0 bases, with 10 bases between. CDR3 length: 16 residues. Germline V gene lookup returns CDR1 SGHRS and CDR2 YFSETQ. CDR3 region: CASSLTRLATNEKLFF. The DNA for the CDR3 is TGCGCCAGCAGCTTGACACGTCTTGCAACTAATGAAAAACTGTTTTTT. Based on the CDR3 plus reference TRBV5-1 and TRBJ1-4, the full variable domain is KAGVTQTPRYLIKTRGQQVTLSCSPISGHRSVSWYQQTPGQGLQFLFEYFSETQRNKGNFPGRFSGRQFSNSRSEMNVSTLELGDSALYLCASSLTRLATNEKLFFGSGTQLSVL.

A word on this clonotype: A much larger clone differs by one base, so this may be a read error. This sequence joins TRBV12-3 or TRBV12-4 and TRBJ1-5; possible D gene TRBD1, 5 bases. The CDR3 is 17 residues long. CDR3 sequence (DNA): TGTGCCAGCAGTTTAGAGTTGGGGGGAGATAGCGATCAGCCCCAGCATTTT. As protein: CASSLELGGDSDQPQHF.

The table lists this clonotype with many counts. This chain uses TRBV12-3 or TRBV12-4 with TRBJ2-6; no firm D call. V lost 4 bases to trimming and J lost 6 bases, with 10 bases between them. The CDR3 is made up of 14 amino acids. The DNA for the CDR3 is TGTGCCAGCAGTTCGGAGTTAATGGCCAACGTCCTGACTTTC. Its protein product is CASSSELMANVLTF.

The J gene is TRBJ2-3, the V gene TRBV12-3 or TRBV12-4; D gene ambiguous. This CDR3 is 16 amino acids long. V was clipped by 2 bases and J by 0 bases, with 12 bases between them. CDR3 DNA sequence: TGTGCCAGCAGTTTAAGAGGATGGGGAAGCACAGATACGCAGTATTTT. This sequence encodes CASSLRGWGSTDTQYF.

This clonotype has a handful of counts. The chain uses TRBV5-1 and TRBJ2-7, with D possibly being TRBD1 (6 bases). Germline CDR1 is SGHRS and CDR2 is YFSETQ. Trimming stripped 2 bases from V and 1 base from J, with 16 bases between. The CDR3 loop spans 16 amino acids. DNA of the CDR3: TGCGCCAGCAGCTTAGGTCCCCCGGACAGTTCCTACGAGCAGTACTTC. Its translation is CASSLGPPDSSYEQYF.

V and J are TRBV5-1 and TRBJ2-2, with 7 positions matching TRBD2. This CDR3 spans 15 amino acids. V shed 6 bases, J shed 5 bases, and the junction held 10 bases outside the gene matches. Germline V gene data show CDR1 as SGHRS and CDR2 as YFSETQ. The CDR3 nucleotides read TGCGCCAGCACCCCTTTTGCGGGAGTTACCGGGGAGCTGTTTTTT. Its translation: CASTPFAGVTGELFF.

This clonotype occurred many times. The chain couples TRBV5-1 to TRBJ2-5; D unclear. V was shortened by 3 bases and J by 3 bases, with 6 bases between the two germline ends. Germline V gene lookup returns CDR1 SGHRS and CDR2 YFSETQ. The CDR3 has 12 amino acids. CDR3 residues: CASSYQEETQYF. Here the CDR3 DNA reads TGCGCCAGCAGCTACCAGGAAGAGACCCAGTACTTC. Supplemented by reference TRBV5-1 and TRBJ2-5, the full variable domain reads KAGVTQTPRYLIKTRGQQVTLSCSPISGHRSVSWYQQTPGQGLQFLFEYFSETQRNKGNFPGRFSGRQFSNSRSEMNVSTLELGDSALYLCASSYQEETQYFGPGTRLLVL.

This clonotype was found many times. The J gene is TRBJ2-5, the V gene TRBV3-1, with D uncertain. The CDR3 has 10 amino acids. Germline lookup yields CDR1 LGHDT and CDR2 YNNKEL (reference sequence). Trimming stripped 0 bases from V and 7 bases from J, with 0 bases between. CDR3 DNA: TGTGCCAGCAGCCAAGAGACCCAGTACTTC. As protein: CASSQETQYF.

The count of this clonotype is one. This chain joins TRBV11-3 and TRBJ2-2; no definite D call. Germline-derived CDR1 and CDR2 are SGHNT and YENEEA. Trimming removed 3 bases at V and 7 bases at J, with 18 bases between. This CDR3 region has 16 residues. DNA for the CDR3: TGTGCCAGCAGCTTGGTCACTTGGACCGTTTACGGGGAGCTGTTTTTT. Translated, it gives CASSLVTWTVYGELFF.

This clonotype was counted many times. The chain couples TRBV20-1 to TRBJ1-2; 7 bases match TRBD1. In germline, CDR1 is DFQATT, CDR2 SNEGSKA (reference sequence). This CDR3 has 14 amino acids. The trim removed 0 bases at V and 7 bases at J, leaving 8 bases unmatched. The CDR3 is CSARDAERGLGYTF. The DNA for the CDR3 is TGCAGTGCTAGAGATGCAGAAAGGGGGCTTGGCTACACCTTC.

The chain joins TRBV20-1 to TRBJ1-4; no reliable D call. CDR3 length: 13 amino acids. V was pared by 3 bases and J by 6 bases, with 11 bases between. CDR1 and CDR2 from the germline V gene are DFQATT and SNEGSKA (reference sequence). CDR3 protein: CSASGSNDEKLFF. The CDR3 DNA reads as TGCAGTGCTAGTGGTTCTAACGATGAAAAACTGTTTTTT.

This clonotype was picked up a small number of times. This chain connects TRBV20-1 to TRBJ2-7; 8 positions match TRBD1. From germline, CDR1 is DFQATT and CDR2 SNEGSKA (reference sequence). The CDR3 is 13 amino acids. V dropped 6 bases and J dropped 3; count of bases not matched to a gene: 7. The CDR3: CSARQGSGYEQYF. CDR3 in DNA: TGCAGTGCCAGACAGGGGTCAGGCTACGAGCAGTACTTC.

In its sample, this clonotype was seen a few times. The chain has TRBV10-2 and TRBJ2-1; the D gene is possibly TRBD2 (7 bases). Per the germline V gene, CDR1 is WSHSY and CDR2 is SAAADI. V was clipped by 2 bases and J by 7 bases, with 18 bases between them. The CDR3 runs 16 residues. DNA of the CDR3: TGCGCCAGCAGTGAGCCCGGGACCAAGGGGGGGAATGAGCAGTTCTTC. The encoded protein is CASSEPGTKGGNEQFF.

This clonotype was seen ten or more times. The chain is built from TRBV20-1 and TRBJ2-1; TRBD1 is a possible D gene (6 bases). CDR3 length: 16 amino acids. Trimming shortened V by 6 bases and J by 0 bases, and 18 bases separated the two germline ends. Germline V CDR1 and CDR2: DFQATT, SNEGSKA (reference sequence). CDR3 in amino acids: CSARTGIRSSYNEQFF. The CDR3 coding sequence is TGCAGTGCCAGAACAGGGATCCGTAGCTCCTACAATGAGCAGTTCTTC.

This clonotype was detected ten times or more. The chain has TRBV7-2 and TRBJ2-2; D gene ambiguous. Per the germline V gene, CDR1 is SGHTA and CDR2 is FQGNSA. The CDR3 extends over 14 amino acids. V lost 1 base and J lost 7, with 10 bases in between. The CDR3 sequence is CASSLDSGLGELFF. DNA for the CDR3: TGTGCCAGCAGCTTAGACTCTGGTCTCGGGGAGCTGTTTTTT. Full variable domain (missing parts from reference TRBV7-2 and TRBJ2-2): GAGVSQSPSNKVTEKGKDVELRCDPISGHTALYWYRQSLGQGLEFLIYFQGNSAPDKSGLPSDRFSAERTGGSVSTLTIQRTQQEDSAVYLCASSLDSGLGELFFGEGSRLTVL.

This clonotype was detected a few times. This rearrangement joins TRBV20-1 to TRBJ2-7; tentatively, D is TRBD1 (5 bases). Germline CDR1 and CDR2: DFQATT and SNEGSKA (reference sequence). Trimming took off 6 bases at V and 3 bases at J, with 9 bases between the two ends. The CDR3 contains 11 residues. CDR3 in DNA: TGCAGTGCCCTAGGGGACTACGAGCAGTACTTC. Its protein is CSALGDYEQYF.

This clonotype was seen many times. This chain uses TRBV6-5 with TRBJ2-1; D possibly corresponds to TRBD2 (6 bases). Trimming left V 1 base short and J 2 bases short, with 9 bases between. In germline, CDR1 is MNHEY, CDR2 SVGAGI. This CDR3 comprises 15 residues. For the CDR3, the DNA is TGTGCCAGCAGTTACTGGAGGGATACCTACAATGAGCAGTTCTTC. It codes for CASSYWRDTYNEQFF.